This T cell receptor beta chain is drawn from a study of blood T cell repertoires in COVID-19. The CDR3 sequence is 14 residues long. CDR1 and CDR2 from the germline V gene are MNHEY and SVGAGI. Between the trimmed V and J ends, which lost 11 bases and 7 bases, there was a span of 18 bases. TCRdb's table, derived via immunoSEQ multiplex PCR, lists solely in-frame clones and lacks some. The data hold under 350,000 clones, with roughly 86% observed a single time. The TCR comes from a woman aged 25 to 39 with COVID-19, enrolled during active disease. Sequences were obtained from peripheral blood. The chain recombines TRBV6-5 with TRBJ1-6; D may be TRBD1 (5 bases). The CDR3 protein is CAGTSGVVNSPLHF. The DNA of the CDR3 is TGTGCCGGGACCAGCGGGGTGGTCAATTCACCCCTCCACTTT.